One and the same sample provided the 15 T cell receptor beta chains below, sequenced in a study of blood T cell repertoires in COVID-19. Clones were sequenced by immunoSEQ multiplex PCR, and TCRdb holds only the in-frame ones, with some missing. This table holds 260,000 or so clones, around four fifths found once. Sequencing was done on a sample of peripheral blood. The source is a woman in her seventies with acute or convalescent COVID-19.

V and J are TRBV28 and TRBJ1-2, with D uncertain. This CDR3 has 15 amino acids. Between the trimmed V and J ends, which lost 10 bases and 1 base, there was a span of 19 bases. The germline V gene has CDR1 MDHEN and CDR2 SYDVKM. The DNA for the CDR3 is TGTGCCATCCTCAGGCCATCCGCACTTAACTATGGCTACACCTTC. It yields the protein CAILRPSALNYGYTF.

This clone has only one observation. The gene calls are TRBV5-4 and TRBJ1-2; 10 nucleotides align to TRBD1. From germline, CDR1 is SGHNT and CDR2 YYREEE (reference sequence). The CDR3 has 14 amino acids. V shed 6 bases, J shed 5 bases, and the junction held 7 bases outside the gene matches. CDR3: CASTKDRGSYGYTF. The CDR3 DNA reads TGTGCCAGCACCAAGGACAGGGGGTCATATGGCTACACCTTC.

The chain joins TRBV18 to TRBJ2-5; the D gene is possibly TRBD1 (6 bases). V was pared by 2 bases and J by 3 bases, with 10 bases between. Germline CDR1 reads KGHSH; CDR2 reads LQKENI. CDR3 size: 14 residues. This CDR3 is CASSPGGQKETQYF. For the CDR3, the DNA is TGTGCCAGCTCACCAGGCGGACAGAAAGAGACCCAGTACTTC.

This chain uses TRBV30 with TRBJ2-2, with a weak D call TRBD2 (6 bases). There are 14 residues in the CDR3. Germline loops: CDR1 GTSNPN, CDR2 SVGIG (reference sequence). With 5 bases removed from V and 2 bases from J, the gap between germline ends came to 12 bases. The CDR3 coding sequence is TGTGCCTGGGTGGGACTGGTCAACACCGGGGAGCTGTTTTTT. It is translated as CAWVGLVNTGELFF.

This chain connects TRBV5-1 to TRBJ2-3, with 7 bases aligning to TRBD1. This CDR3 has 16 residues. The V gene's germline CDR1 is SGHRS and CDR2 YFSETQ. J was trimmed by 0 bases and V by 2 bases; bases with no gene match: 6. The CDR3 loop reads CASSFVGDRSTDTQYF. CDR3 DNA: TGCGCCAGCAGCTTCGTTGGGGACAGAAGCACAGATACGCAGTATTTT.

This chain joins TRBV3-1 (or the pseudogene TRBV3-2) and TRBJ2-5, with 12 nucleotides matching TRBD2. Looked up from germline, CDR1 is LGHDT and CDR2 is YNNKEL (reference sequence). V lost 5 bases, J lost 3 bases, and 4 bases stayed unmatched. The CDR3 loop spans 15 amino acids. CDR3 bases: TGTGCCAGCAGCACTAGCGGGGGGCTTAAAGAGACCCAGTACTTC. Translating it yields CASSTSGGLKETQYF.

This chain links TRBV7-2 with TRBJ1-5; D is ambiguous. V was trimmed by 5 bases and J by 7 bases, leaving 18 bases between them. The CDR3 covers 15 residues. Germline V CDR1 and CDR2: SGHTA, FQGNSA. CDR3 sequence reads: CASSPEAAFEQPQHF. Written as DNA, the CDR3 is TGTGCCAGCAGCCCAGAAGCGGCATTCGAGCAGCCCCAGCATTTT.

Only a few counts were recorded for this clone. The gene calls are TRBV19 and TRBJ1-2; no clear D. Germline V gene sequence: CDR1 LNHDA, CDR2 SQIVND (reference sequence). Trimming shortened V by 3 bases and J by 6 bases, and 5 bases separated the two germline ends. This CDR3 contains 11 residues. The CDR3 sequence: CASSIADGYTF. The CDR3 DNA follows: TGTGCCAGTAGTATCGCGGATGGCTACACCTTC.

The chain joins TRBV5-4 to TRBJ2-3; 7 bases are a match to TRBD2. CDR1 SGHNT and CDR2 YYREEE come from the germline V gene (reference sequence). V shed 0 bases and J 6 bases; nucleotides not matched to a gene: 7. This CDR3 has 15 residues. Here the CDR3 reads CASSLDAGALDTQYF. DNA of the CDR3: TGTGCCAGCAGCTTGGATGCGGGAGCGTTGGATACGCAGTATTTT.

This chain uses TRBV6-6 with TRBJ2-7, with TRBD2 matching 15 bases. J gave up 5 bases and V 6 bases, and 5 bases lay outside the gene matches. CDR1 is MNHNY, CDR2 SVGAGI, per germline (reference sequence). The CDR3 has 15 amino acids. In nucleotides, the CDR3 is TGTGCCAGCAGACCGGGACTAGCGGGGGGCGACGAGCAGTACTTC. This gives the protein CASRPGLAGGDEQYF.

This clone appeared a single time. The chain has TRBV7-2 and TRBJ1-1; D is ambiguous. CDR1 SGHTA and CDR2 FQGNSA come from the germline V gene. Trimming pared 1 base from V and 3 bases from J, leaving 12 bases between. The CDR3 extends over 15 amino acids. The CDR3 region is CASSLGGDWHTEAFF. CDR3 DNA: TGTGCCAGCAGCTTAGGCGGGGATTGGCACACTGAAGCTTTCTTT. The full variable domain, its missing parts supplied by reference TRBV7-2 and TRBJ1-1, is GAGVSQSPSNKVTEKGKDVELRCDPISGHTALYWYRQSLGQGLEFLIYFQGNSAPDKSGLPSDRFSAERTGGSVSTLTIQRTQQEDSAVYLCASSLGGDWHTEAFFGQGTRLTVV.

This chain uses TRBV5-5 with TRBJ1-2; D remains unclear. This CDR3 is 16 amino acids long. Germline V lookup: CDR1 SGHKS, CDR2 YYEKEE (reference sequence). V was cut by 1 base and J by 0 bases, with 13 bases left in between. CDR3 loop: CASSLSPGRANYGYTF. As DNA, the CDR3 is TGTGCCAGCAGCTTGTCCCCGGGTCGGGCTAACTATGGCTACACCTTC. The complete variable domain, with remaining parts taken from reference TRBV5-5 and TRBJ1-2, reads DAGVTQSPTHLIKTRGQQVTLRCSPISGHKSVSWYQQVLGQGPQFIFQYYEKEERGRGNFPDRFSARQFPNYSSELNVNALLLGDSALYLCASSLSPGRANYGYTFGSGTRLTVV.

V and J are TRBV9 and TRBJ1-6; D remains unclear. Germline CDR1 SGDLS, CDR2 YYNGEE. V shed 0 bases and J shed 7 bases, with 8 bases lying between them. This CDR3 has 14 residues. This chain's CDR3 is CASSVDVQNSPLHF. In DNA, the CDR3 is TGTGCCAGCAGCGTAGATGTACAAAATTCACCCCTCCACTTT.

The genes are TRBV6-5 and TRBJ1-2; no clear D. Per germline, CDR1 MNHEY and CDR2 SVGAGI. V dropped 4 bases and J dropped 4 bases, with 13 bases sitting between them. This CDR3 spans 14 amino acids. For the CDR3, the DNA is TGTGCCAGCAGTTCGGAGTTGGGTGGCTATGGCTACACCTTC. This sequence encodes CASSSELGGYGYTF.

The table lists this clone with a count of one. The chain employs TRBV6-5 and TRBJ2-3, with 10 bases fitting TRBD2. The V segment lost 8 bases and the J segment 5 bases; nucleotides outside the gene matches: 7. The CDR3 is 14 residues long. CDR1 is MNHEY, CDR2 SVGAGI, per germline. CDR3 sequence (DNA): TGTGCCAGCCGTCTAGCGGGGGCAGGAGATACGCAGTATTTT. This sequence encodes CASRLAGAGDTQYF.